The sequence of this TCR beta chain was determined in a study of blood T cell repertoires in COVID-19. Study overall: Some COVID-19 samples were acute and others convalescent; all came from the United States, Italy and Spain.

The CDR3 has 15 amino acids. Profiled with immunoSEQ multiplex PCR; TCRdb holds only in-frame clones, not every one. The sample has 30,000 to 35,000 clones, 80% to 90% seen once. This clonotype was obtained from a man aged 80 or over with active COVID-19. The genes are TRBV21-1 and TRBJ2-2; the table's D call, TRBD2, was not checked against the DNA. TRBV21-1 is flagged as a pseudogene. The material sequenced was peripheral blood. This chain's CDR3 is CASPRVRDGTGELFF. CDR3 nucleotide sequence: TGTGCCAGTCCTAGGGTTCGGGATGGCACCGGGGAGCTGTTTTTT.